What follows are 2 T cell receptor beta chains derived from one specimen sequenced in a study of CD4+ T cells in melanoma. Assay used: immunoSEQ multiplex PCR; TCRdb lists only in-frame clones, some missing. The sample carries 11,000 to 15,000 clones, less than 85% recorded once. Sequencing was carried out using cells from a culture (not recorded whether cultured in vitro). These receptors all come from a human donor with melanoma.

The chain carries TRBV27 and TRBJ1-6; possibly TRBD1 for D (6 bases). CDR3 size: 16 residues. V was pared by 7 bases and J by 6 bases, with 19 bases between. The germline gives CDR1 MNHEY, CDR2 SMNVEV (reference sequence). The CDR3 DNA follows: TGTGCCAGCAATACCTACACAGGGTTGGGTAATTCACCCCTCCACTTT. Translating gives CASNTYTGLGNSPLHF.

The genes are TRBV2 and TRBJ1-2; TRBD1 might be the D (5 bases). The ends were cut back, 5 bases at V and 4 bases at J, with 20 bases in the middle. This CDR3 region has 16 residues. Germline values: CDR1 SNHLY, CDR2 FYNNEI. The DNA of the CDR3 is TGTGCCAGCAGTCGACAGAAGGCCTTTTTGGCCTATGGCTACACCTTC. Translated: CASSRQKAFLAYGYTF.